The 6 T cell receptor beta chains listed next were all sequenced from one sample in a study of CD8 T cells in ankylosing spondylitis. Regarding the study as a whole: What appeared characteristic of ankylosing spondylitis blood was a TCR beta motif of eight highly homologous variants.

Their antigens remain unidentified. TCRdb reanalysed the 5' RACE reads using MiXCR and keeps one entry per CDR3 protein. Of fewer than 500,000 distinct CDR3 sequences listed, roughly a quarter are singletons. Sequences were obtained from blood, either unsorted or a sorted T cell fraction (not recorded which). The receptors originated from a male donor with ankylosing spondylitis.

This chain connects TRBV29-1 to TRBJ1-2, with 8 bases identical to TRBD1. Germline V gene lookup returns CDR1 SQVTM and CDR2 ANQGSEA. This CDR3 has 12 amino acids. The V gene end was trimmed by 6 bases and the J gene end by 2 bases; junction bases not matched to a gene: 2. The CDR3 loop reads CSVSGGNYGYTF. CDR3 sequence (DNA): TGCAGCGTATCAGGGGGCAACTATGGCTACACCTTC.

This clonotype was picked up a small number of times. The chain combines TRBV11-2 with TRBJ1-2; D may be TRBD1 (6 bases). V was clipped by 5 bases and J by 2 bases, with 18 bases between them. The CDR3 runs 16 residues. The germline V gene encodes CDR1 SGHAT and CDR2 FQNNGV. CDR3 amino acids: CASSPMPRGRNYGYTF. The CDR3 DNA is TGTGCCAGCAGCCCAATGCCCCGGGGGCGCAACTATGGCTACACCTTC. Complete variable domain (other parts from reference TRBV11-2 and TRBJ1-2): EAGVAQSPRYKIIEKRQSVAFWCNPISGHATLYWYQQILGQGPKLLIQFQNNGVVDDSQLPKDRFSAERLKGVDSTLKIQPAKLEDSAVYLCASSPMPRGRNYGYTFGSGTRLTVV.

The J gene is TRBJ2-7, the V gene TRBV20-1; D is ambiguous. Germline loops: CDR1 DFQATT, CDR2 SNEGSKA (reference sequence). Trimming cost V 6 bases and J 3 bases, with 12 bases left between them. The CDR3 runs 12 residues. The CDR3 protein is CSAELLLYEQYF. CDR3 DNA sequence: TGCAGTGCCGAACTTCTCCTCTACGAGCAGTACTTC.

The chain employs TRBV12-3 or TRBV12-4 and TRBJ2-5, with 7 positions matching TRBD2. V trimming: 4 bases; J trimming: 5 bases; junction bases outside the gene matches: 7. CDR3 size: 14 residues. The CDR3 loop is CASSYGLGEETQYF. CDR3 in DNA: TGTGCCAGCAGTTACGGACTAGGGGAGGAGACCCAGTACTTC.

This chain connects TRBV5-1 to TRBJ2-7; D is ambiguous. Germline-derived CDR1 and CDR2 are SGHRS and YFSETQ. V lost 2 bases and J 0 bases, leaving 15 bases between the germline ends. CDR3 length equals 16 residues. The DNA for the CDR3 is TGCGCCAGCAGCTTTTTTGTCGCCAGCGACTCCTACGAGCAGTACTTC. Translation gives CASSFFVASDSYEQYF.

This clonotype was seen at least ten times. The chain carries TRBV20-1 and TRBJ2-2; 7 bases are shared with TRBD2. Per germline, CDR1 DFQATT and CDR2 SNEGSKA (reference sequence). This CDR3 spans 15 amino acids. The J segment lost 3 bases and the V segment lost 0 bases, leaving 4 bases of the junction unmatched. This CDR3 is CSARDGGSDTGELFF. CDR3 sequence (DNA): TGCAGTGCTAGAGATGGCGGGAGCGACACCGGGGAGCTGTTTTTT.